The clone carrying this TCR beta chain occurred once. Its target is unknown. This record comes from a study of T cells in localized non-small cell lung cancer. Whole-study findings and limits: In the blood, greater T cell density corresponded to longer overall survival. A median of approximately 50 of the top 100 tumor clones appeared in adjacent lung, which was paired and uninvolved. Uninvolved adjacent lung showed higher T cell clonality than tumor.

Profiled with immunoSEQ multiplex PCR; TCRdb holds only in-frame clones, not every one. Altogether around 20,000 clones are present, 91% being singletons, with the ten largest covering 2.7%. The material sequenced was peripheral blood, taken before any cancer treatment. The sequence was collected from a woman between 35 and 75 years old with stage I lung adenocarcinoma.

CDR3 sequence: CASSPGPSSASGANVLTF. Written as DNA, the CDR3 is TGTGCCAGTAGTCCGGGACCTTCTAGCGCCTCCGGGGCCAACGTCCTGACTTTC. The chain couples TRBV19 to TRBJ2-6; D is possibly TRBD2 (6 bases). Germline values: CDR1 LNHDA, CDR2 SQIVND (reference sequence). Trimming stripped 5 bases from V and 4 bases from J, with 21 bases between. CDR3 length: 18 amino acids.